This T cell receptor beta chain was captured in a study of blood T cells in healthy people across ages. Study results and limitations: Donor CMV infection status was unknown, possibly confounding age-related changes in expanded clonotypes.

Then a second PCR, running roughly 7 to 12 cycles, was carried out with a sample-barcoded 5' primer and a J-beta primer mix. TCRdb independently ran MiXCR on the 5' RACE reads; one entry per CDR3 protein. The profile covers 1 million or so distinct CDR3 sequences, with around 25% appearing a single time and less than 0.85% taken by the ten largest. In regard to this clonotype: The antigen is undetermined.

These sequences were also reported in another study, on T cells of mothers and their children.

The source is a girl aged 2 to 10 in good health. Input material: blood.

CDR3 sequence reads: CASSQVTGGGTDTQYF. CDR3 bases: TGCGCCAGCAGCCAAGTAACAGGGGGTGGCACAGATACGCAGTATTTT. The chain couples TRBV5-1 to TRBJ2-3, with 8 bases matching TRBD1. The germline gives CDR1 SGHRS, CDR2 YFSETQ. This CDR3 region has 16 residues. With 4 bases clipped from V and 1 base from J, the junction kept 8 bases outside the gene matches. The full variable domain, with the rest looked up from reference TRBV5-1 and TRBJ2-3, is KAGVTQTPRYLIKTRGQQVTLSCSPISGHRSVSWYQQTPGQGLQFLFEYFSETQRNKGNFPGRFSGRQFSNSRSEMNVSTLELGDSALYLCASSQVTGGGTDTQYFGPGTRLTVL.